This T cell receptor beta chain was documented in a study of CD8+ T cells in alopecia areata. As for the study in general: Treated patients were dosed with oral tofacitinib, taking 5 to 10 mg twice daily. Points from the study as a whole: For baseline CD8+ expansion, any link to response stays uncertain with one nonresponder. Both scalp clonality and the expanded CD8+ clones among the top 100 showed a significant decrease with tofacitinib.

Concerning this clone: Antigen unknown.

cDNA prepared by RNA extraction and subsequent reverse transcription served as the template for sequencing. Clones were read by immunoSEQ multiplex PCR, and TCRdb kept only the in-frame ones, dropping some. The sample lists 120,000 to 150,000 clones, 82% seen once, with around 25% in the top ten. As for treatment: oral pan-JAK inhibitor, 5-10 mg twice daily. The sample here was CD8+ T cells sorted from blood, taken at week 4, from a patient treated with tofacitinib. The receptor's source is a human donor with alopecia areata.

CDR3 nucleotides: TGCAGCTTAAGAGGCGGCAATGAGCAGTTCTTC. Protein sequence: CSLRGGNEQFF. This rearrangement joins TRBV29-1 to TRBJ2-1; no definite D call. The V end lost 8 bases, the J end lost 6 bases, and 11 bases lay between the germline ends. Germline assignment: CDR1 SQVTM and CDR2 ANQGSEA. The CDR3 runs to 11 residues.